The present TCR beta chain was sequenced within a study of graft-versus-host responses after intestinal transplantation. Background on the study: Isolated intestinal, liver-intestinal, or multivisceral transplants were what recipients had.

TCRdb keeps only in-frame clones here, not all; method: immunoSEQ multiplex PCR. The sample records more than 65,000 clones, around 90% being singletons. Study-wide results and limits: Levels of circulating GvH clones at their peak were associated with early post-transplant HvG declines.

Comment on this clone: Antigen: not known.

From germline, CDR1 is SGHRS and CDR2 YFSETQ. Trimming took off 7 bases at V and 0 bases at J, with 13 bases between the two ends. The CDR3 length is 14 residues. This specimen consisted of unstimulated CD8+ T cells sorted from spleen or lymph node cells, obtained before transplant. The TCR was taken from a human donor who was the organ donor for an intestinal transplant. The rearrangement links TRBV5-1 to TRBJ1-1; TRBD1 might be the D (6 bases). CDR3 loop: CASSGTPMNTEAFF. CDR3 DNA: TGCGCCAGCTCCGGGACACCCATGAACACTGAAGCTTTCTTT.